The 5 T cell receptor beta chains in this list originate from one sample, sequenced in a study of CD8 T cells in ankylosing spondylitis. TCRdb ran MiXCR on the 5' RACE reads and lists one entry per CDR3 protein. The sample has 200,000 or so distinct CDR3 sequences; around a quarter are singletons. Sequencing used blood, either unsorted or a sorted T cell fraction (not recorded which). The receptors derive from a male donor with ankylosing spondylitis or in good health (not recorded which).

This clonotype was observed many times. The J gene is TRBJ2-7, the V gene TRBV10-3; 10 bases are shared with TRBD2. This CDR3 spans 13 amino acids. From germline, CDR1 is ENHRY and CDR2 SYGVKD. The CDR3 coding sequence is TGTGCTTCTAGCGGGAGCCTTGAAGACGAGCAGTACTTC. Protein product: CASSGSLEDEQYF.

This clonotype appeared many times. The gene calls are TRBV7-9 and TRBJ2-7; perhaps D is TRBD1 or TRBD2 (5 bases each). V dropped 7 bases and J dropped 0 bases, with 16 bases sitting between them. Germline V gene data show CDR1 as SEHNR and CDR2 as FQNEAQ (reference sequence). This CDR3 comprises 15 residues. In DNA form, the CDR3 reads TGTGCCAGCACCTACGCAGGGACGGGCTCCTACGAGCAGTACTTC. Protein product: CASTYAGTGSYEQYF.

The chain has TRBV29-1 and TRBJ2-7; a possible D gene is TRBD1 (6 bases). Trimming left V 4 bases short and J 0 bases short, with 7 bases between. The CDR3 consists of 12 residues. Germline CDR1 reads SQVTM; CDR2 reads ANQGSEA. Here the CDR3 reads CSVARGSYEQYF. For the CDR3, the DNA is TGCAGCGTTGCCAGGGGCTCCTACGAGCAGTACTTC.

This clonotype was observed a handful of times. This rearrangement joins TRBV24-1 to TRBJ2-1; perhaps TRBD2 as D (5 bases). Trimming took 3 bases from V and 1 from J, leaving 12 bases between them. CDR3 length: 16 residues. Looked up from germline, CDR1 is KGHDR and CDR2 is SFDVKD. The CDR3 loop is CATSDTSGASYNEQFF. DNA for the CDR3: TGTGCCACCAGTGATACAAGCGGAGCGTCCTACAATGAGCAGTTCTTC.

This clonotype has at least ten counts. The chain's CDR3 is CSVELDNEQFF. The CDR3 coding sequence is TGCAGCGTTGAGCTAGACAATGAGCAGTTCTTC. The rearrangement joins TRBV29-1 to TRBJ2-1; D is unclear. The CDR3 contains 11 residues. Germline V gene sequence: CDR1 SQVTM, CDR2 ANQGSEA. The ends were cut back, 3 bases at V and 5 bases at J, with 5 bases in the middle.